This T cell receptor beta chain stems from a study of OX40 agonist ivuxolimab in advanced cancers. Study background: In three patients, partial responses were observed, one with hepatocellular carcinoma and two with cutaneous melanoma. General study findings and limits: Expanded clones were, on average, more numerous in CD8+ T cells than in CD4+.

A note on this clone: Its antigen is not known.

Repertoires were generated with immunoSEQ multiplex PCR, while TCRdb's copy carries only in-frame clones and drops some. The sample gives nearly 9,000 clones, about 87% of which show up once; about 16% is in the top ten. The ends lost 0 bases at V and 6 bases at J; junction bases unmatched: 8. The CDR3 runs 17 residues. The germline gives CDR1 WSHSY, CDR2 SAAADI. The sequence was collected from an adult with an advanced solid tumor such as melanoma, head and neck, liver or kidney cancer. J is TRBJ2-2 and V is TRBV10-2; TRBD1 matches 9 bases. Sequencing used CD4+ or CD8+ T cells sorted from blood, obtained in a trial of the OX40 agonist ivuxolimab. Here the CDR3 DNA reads TGCGCCAGCAGTGAGTCACAGGGGGCTATGGCCCCCGGGGAGCTGTTTTTT. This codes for CASSESQGAMAPGELFF.